This entry concerns a single T cell receptor beta chain. This sample was included in a study of human CD8 memory T cell subsets. Libraries of TCR beta chains were produced by 5' RACE (UMI-labeled). TCRdb re-called the 5' RACE reads, yielding one record per CDR3 amino acid sequence without DNA. This specimen shows under 6,500 distinct CDR3 sequences; the ten leading clones hold about a third. For every subset, the RNA was derived from duplicate vials of roughly 150,000 sorted CD8+ T cells. Germline assignment: CDR1 MDHEN and CDR2 SYDVKM. This CDR3 contains 13 residues. This TCR derives from a human donor in good health. Sequencing was done on a sample of CD8+ effector memory T cells (TEM) sorted from PBMCs. Subset indicated: effector memory CD8 T cells, CCR7- CD45RO+ CD95+. The chain has TRBV28 and TRBJ1-1. CDR3 residues: CASSFFGDTEAFF.